Below are 18 T cell receptor beta chains sequenced from a single sample in a study of T cell changes during pregnancy in multiple sclerosis. The protocol was immunoSEQ multiplex PCR, while the TCRdb copy is restricted to in-frame clones and leaves out a portion. The table lists about 28,000 clones, approximately 90% of them singletons. The sample was CD4+ T cells from peripheral blood mononuclear cells, taken in the first trimester of pregnancy. These receptor sequences come from a female donor in good health, enrolled as a control in a pregnancy study.

This rearrangement joins TRBV29-1 to TRBJ2-2; weak D call: TRBD1 (6 bases). V was cut by 7 bases and J by 6 bases, with 18 bases left in between. The CDR3 is 14 residues long. CDR1 is SQVTM, CDR2 ANQGSEA, per germline. As DNA, the CDR3 is TGCAGCGCCGGCAGGGGAGTTGGGGCCGGGGAGCTGTTTTTT. Translation: CSAGRGVGAGELFF.

This rearrangement joins TRBV5-1 to TRBJ2-7, with 9 nucleotides matching TRBD2. Germline V gene lookup returns CDR1 SGHRS and CDR2 YFSETQ. The junction had 10 bases not matched to a gene; V was cut back by 0 bases and J by 6 bases. This CDR3 contains 16 residues. CDR3 loop: CASSLVAGDPTGEQYF. CDR3 DNA sequence: TGCGCCAGCAGCTTGGTAGCGGGAGATCCTACTGGCGAGCAGTACTTC.

The CDR3 loop is CASSFREGETQYF. The CDR3 coding sequence is TGTGCCAGCAGCTTCCGGGAGGGTGAGACCCAGTACTTC. V usage is TRBV7-2 and J usage is TRBJ2-5; 8 nucleotides match TRBD2. The CDR3 has 13 residues. Per germline, CDR1 SGHTA and CDR2 FQGNSA. V lost 3 bases to trimming and J lost 5 bases; unmatched junction nucleotides: 2.

The gene calls are TRBV10-3 and TRBJ2-1; 11 bases match TRBD2. From germline, CDR1 is ENHRY and CDR2 SYGVKD. The CDR3 is 15 residues long. Trimming at V came to 6 bases and at J to 4 bases, leaving 5 bases not matched to a gene. For the CDR3, the DNA is TGTGCCATCAGCCCCGGGACTAGCGGATACAATGAGCAGTTCTTC. It translates to CAISPGTSGYNEQFF.

V usage is TRBV29-1 and J usage is TRBJ2-2, with D maybe TRBD2 (6 bases). The CDR3 spans 16 residues. Trimming left V 1 base short and J 3 bases short, with 15 bases between. The germline CDR1 and CDR2 sequences are SQVTM and ANQGSEA. CDR3 sequence (DNA): TGCAGCGTTGAAGCTCGGGGACTTTTGGACACCGGGGAGCTGTTTTTT. Its protein product is CSVEARGLLDTGELFF.

Only one count was recorded for this clone. This chain links TRBV29-1 with TRBJ2-5; 16 positions match TRBD2. Looked up from germline, CDR1 is SQVTM and CDR2 is ANQGSEA. The CDR3 loop spans 17 amino acids. With V trimmed by 7 bases and J by 3 bases, 11 bases remained unmatched. CDR3 residues: CSALGTSGGGREETQYF. CDR3 DNA sequence: TGCAGCGCCCTAGGGACTAGCGGGGGGGGTCGGGAAGAGACCCAGTACTTC.

V gene TRBV6-5 combines with J gene TRBJ2-7; TRBD2 aligns across 8 bases. This CDR3 is 15 amino acids long. V was clipped by 6 bases and J by 0 bases; unmatched bases: 7. Germline CDR1 reads MNHEY; CDR2 reads SVGAGI. The CDR3 region has the DNA TGTGCCAGCAGCTCCACTAGCGGCGGCTCCTACGAGCAGTACTTC. Its translation is CASSSTSGGSYEQYF.

The chain is built from TRBV5-1 and TRBJ1-4, with 8 bases matching TRBD1. CDR1 and CDR2 from the germline V gene are SGHRS and YFSETQ. The CDR3 has 14 amino acids. V shed 1 base, J shed 6 bases, and the junction held 2 bases outside the gene matches. For the CDR3, the DNA is TGCGCCAGCAGCTTGACAGGGGGTGATGAAAAACTGTTTTTT. Its protein product is CASSLTGGDEKLFF.

V gene TRBV4-2 combines with J gene TRBJ2-1; 9 nucleotides match TRBD2. This CDR3 region has 17 residues. CDR1 is LGHNA, CDR2 YNFKEQ, per germline. The V and J ends lost 1 base and 8 bases, in that order; junction bases with no gene match: 12. CDR3 amino acids: CASSQVSREGVGHEQFF. The CDR3 DNA sequence: TGTGCCAGCAGCCAAGTCTCGCGGGAGGGTGTTGGCCATGAGCAGTTCTTC.

The genes are TRBV20-1 and TRBJ2-1, with D uncertain. Per germline, CDR1 DFQATT and CDR2 SNEGSKA (reference sequence). The CDR3 loop spans 10 amino acids. Between the trimmed V and J ends, which lost 3 bases and 15 bases, there was a span of 12 bases. The CDR3 reads CSASGSTPFF. For the CDR3, the DNA is TGCAGTGCTAGCGGGTCTACGCCGTTCTTC.

This chain joins TRBV5-4 and TRBJ2-7, with 13 nucleotides matching TRBD2. The J segment lost 6 bases and the V segment lost 4 bases, leaving 10 bases of the junction unmatched. The CDR3 is 16 amino acids. Germline CDR1 and CDR2: SGHNT and YYREEE (reference sequence). The CDR3 sequence: CASSQTSGGRLGEQYF. The CDR3 region has the DNA TGTGCCAGCAGCCAGACTAGCGGGGGGCGACTGGGCGAGCAGTACTTC. The full variable domain, its missing parts supplied by reference TRBV5-4 and TRBJ2-7, is ETGVTQSPTHLIKTRGQQVTLRCSSQSGHNTVSWYQQALGQGPQFIFQYYREEENGRGNFPPRFSGLQFPNYSSELNVNALELDDSALYLCASSQTSGGRLGEQYFGPGTRLTVT.

DNA of the CDR3: TGCGCCAGCAGCCAAGATCTGCAGGTCAATCAGCCCCAGCATTTT. Its protein is CASSQDLQVNQPQHF. This chain links TRBV4-3 with TRBJ1-5; no clear D gene. The CDR3 has 15 amino acids. Trimming took off 0 bases at V and 3 bases at J, with 9 bases between the two ends. Per the germline V gene, CDR1 is LGHNA and CDR2 is YSLEER.

CDR3 nucleotide sequence: TGTGCCAGCACCCTCGACAGGGTCAATGAGCAGTTCTTC. Amino acid sequence: CASTLDRVNEQFF. The V call is TRBV5-6, the J call TRBJ2-1, with 7 nucleotides matching TRBD1. The CDR3 has 13 residues. Germline lookup yields CDR1 SGHDT and CDR2 YYEEEE. V gave up 6 bases and J gave up 6 bases; unmatched junction bases: 6.

The V call is TRBV4-2, the J call TRBJ2-3; unclear D gene. The CDR3 sequence is 12 residues long. The ends were cut back, 6 bases at V and 0 bases at J, with 4 bases in the middle. Looked up from germline, CDR1 is LGHNA and CDR2 is YNFKEQ. The CDR3 loop is CASSTSTDTQYF. DNA of the CDR3: TGTGCCAGCAGTACTAGCACAGATACGCAGTATTTT.

The rearrangement joins TRBV18 to TRBJ2-6; D gene uncertain. The germline V gene encodes CDR1 KGHSH and CDR2 LQKENI. The CDR3 length is 12 residues. Trimming cost V 6 bases and J 4 bases, with 4 bases left between them. The CDR3 protein is CASSAGANVLTF. The CDR3 DNA reads TGTGCCAGCTCGGCCGGGGCCAACGTCCTGACTTTC.

This clone was counted once. V usage is TRBV6-1 and J usage is TRBJ1-5; 8 positions agree with TRBD1. The V segment lost 9 bases and the J segment 6 bases; nucleotides outside the gene matches: 10. The CDR3 has 14 residues. Germline assignment: CDR1 MNHNS and CDR2 SASEGT. The CDR3 DNA follows: TGTGCCAGTTTTGTGCAGGGGGCAAGTCAGCCCCAGCATTTT. This gives the protein CASFVQGASQPQHF.

By share of the sample, this clone is medium-sized. V is TRBV11-1 and J is TRBJ1-6; weak D call: TRBD1 (5 bases). Germline lookup yields CDR1 SGHAT and CDR2 FQDESV (reference sequence). The CDR3 totals 13 residues. V shed 5 bases and J shed 13 bases, with 15 bases lying between them. The CDR3 spells CASSIDSASPLHF. The DNA of the CDR3 is TGTGCCAGCAGCATAGACAGTGCATCGCCCCTCCACTTT.

The J gene is TRBJ2-1, the V gene TRBV6-4, with 10 bases identical to TRBD1. Germline lookup yields CDR1 MRHNA and CDR2 SNTAGT. V dropped 6 bases and J dropped 6; count of bases not matched to a gene: 8. This CDR3 has 15 residues. The CDR3 nucleotides read TGTGCCAGCAGACCGGGACAGGGGTGGGCCAATGAGCAGTTCTTC. Its translation is CASRPGQGWANEQFF.